Below, one T cell receptor beta chain is given with its context. Antigen: not known. CDR3 length equals 13 residues. Germline CDR1 and CDR2: GTSNPN and SVGIG (reference sequence). V lost 1 base to trimming and J lost 0 bases, with 7 bases between them. The data originate from a study of Ad26.COV2.S vaccination and SARS-CoV-2 variants. General study findings and limits: Vaccine recipients had higher spike-specific TCR breadth than placebo recipients. Similar non-spike TCR breadth was observed in recipients of vaccine and of placebo.

Using immunoSEQ multiplex PCR, the repertoire was profiled, and TCRdb retains in-frame clones only, with some absent. The data contain about 250,000 clones, approximately 87% of them singletons. Treatment reported: over 15 received Ad26.COV2.S at low or high dose, single or two shots; roughly five received placebo; per-sample allocation not given. Specimens were obtained on day 63 following the first vaccine or placebo injection. The source was peripheral blood, collected in a trial of Ad26.COV2.S vaccine versus placebo. The clonotype comes from a person aged 18-65 years who received the Ad26.COV2.S COVID-19 vaccine or a placebo. The J gene is TRBJ2-7, the V gene TRBV30; D uncertain. The CDR3 loop reads CAWSGAFSYEQYF. As DNA, the CDR3 is TGTGCCTGGAGTGGGGCCTTCTCCTACGAGCAGTACTTC.